This T cell receptor (beta chain) was recovered during a study of blood T cell repertoires in COVID-19. Study as a whole: PBMCs, B-cell-depleted T cells, or T cells were the source of the cDNA or gDNA that made up the material.

Per the authors' pipeline: By means of reference gene primer amplification, nucleated cell counts were estimated. Sequenced by immunoSEQ multiplex PCR; TCRdb stores in-frame clones only, minus some. V and J calls and clone size are copied from that table; D and trimming were computed from the DNA. The sample has more than 85,000 clones; around 87% are singletons. The V gene's germline CDR1 is SQVTM and CDR2 ANQGSEA. The V end lost 5 bases, the J end lost 3 bases, and 16 bases lay between the germline ends. The CDR3 is made up of 14 amino acids. The receptor comes from a man between 45 and 60 years old with active or convalescent COVID-19. The genes are TRBV29-1 and TRBJ2-5; possibly TRBD1 for D (7 bases). Sequences were obtained from peripheral blood. The CDR3 DNA is TGCAGCGTTCTGCAGGGGGGACGGAAAGAGACCCAGTACTTC. This gives the protein CSVLQGGRKETQYF.